This T cell receptor beta chain was identified during a study of cytomegalovirus exposure and HLA in healthy donors. Germline CDR1 SEHNR, CDR2 FQNEAQ (reference sequence). J gave up 7 bases and V 4 bases, and 9 bases lay outside the gene matches. There are 15 residues in the CDR3. Points from the study as a whole: It was found in a later analysis that first-cohort TCR clusters tended to co-occur in the roughly 120 validation repertoires.

Sequencing used immunoSEQ multiplex PCR; TCRdb keeps in-frame clones, though not all of them. There are 300,000 to 350,000 clones in the sample; 88% occur only once, and roughly 0.96% lies in the top ten. This clone was picked up a small number of times. Its antigen is not known. Separate from the roughly 710-subject first cohort, the roughly 130-subject validation cohort was the one that the donors belonged to. The rearrangement joins TRBV7-9 to TRBJ2-1; 8 positions agree with TRBD1. The origin of this receptor is a young man in good health and CMV-seronegative. The source material was PBMCs. The DNA of the CDR3 is TGTGCCAGCAGCTCAGGGGGCTGGGGAGGTAATGAGCAGTTCTTC. Amino acids: CASSSGGWGGNEQFF.